Presented here are 30 T cell receptor beta chains from one specimen sequenced in a study of vaccination and CD4 T cells after COVID-19. The antigens these receptors bind are not known. Time point of the sample: late sampling 161 to 241 days after vaccination in a few convalescent patients. Documented treatment: roughly 11-day PBMC culture with coronavirus spike peptide pools or control peptides (ViraFEST assay). Sequenced with the Oncomine TCR Beta short-read assay was DNA taken from cultured CD4+ T cells. TCRdb used MiXCR to reprocess the PCR reads, holding one entry per CDR3 protein. This sample has about 24,000 distinct CDR3 sequences, with more than 25% found just once. Sequenced here: CD4+ T cells from blood, cultured in vitro, sampled about 7 months after SARS-CoV-2 vaccination. The receptors were gathered from a human donor who had recovered from COVID-19.

The rearrangement joins TRBV28 to TRBJ2-5; TRBD1 agrees at 8 bases. V dropped 1 base and J dropped 5; count of bases not matched to a gene: 6. Germline-derived CDR1 and CDR2 are MDHEN and SYDVKM. There are 15 residues in the CDR3. The CDR3 here is CASSLFRGREETQYF. CDR3 DNA: TGTGCCAGCAGTTTATTCAGGGGGCGAGAGGAGACCCAGTACTTC.

This clonotype showed up just a few times. The chain has TRBV20-1 and TRBJ2-5; 7 bases are a match to TRBD1. The CDR3 is made up of 13 amino acids. Germline CDR1 is DFQATT and CDR2 is SNEGSKA (reference sequence). J lost 4 bases, V lost 6 bases, and 8 bases had no gene match. The CDR3 coding sequence is TGCAGTGCCGCGGACAGGCCGGCAGAGACCCAGTACTTC. Translated: CSAADRPAETQYF.

The table lists this clonotype with a count of one. This rearrangement joins TRBV19 to TRBJ2-3; D not resolved. V was cut by 5 bases and J by 4 bases, with 10 bases left in between. The CDR3 loop spans 13 amino acids. The germline gives CDR1 LNHDA, CDR2 SQIVND (reference sequence). The CDR3 DNA reads as TGTGCCAGTAGTTTCCCAGGCGCAGATACGCAGTATTTT. Translating gives CASSFPGADTQYF.

The chain links TRBV20-1 to TRBJ2-1; TRBD1 or TRBD2 may be the D gene (6 bases each). Germline-derived CDR1 and CDR2 are DFQATT and SNEGSKA (reference sequence). The germline V and J ends were trimmed by 6 bases and 0 bases, with 9 bases remaining between them. The CDR3 covers 13 residues. The CDR3 reads CSARGASYNEQFF. CDR3 nucleotides: TGCAGTGCGAGGGGGGCCTCCTACAATGAGCAGTTCTTC.

This clonotype has just a few counts. The chain joins TRBV6-5 to TRBJ1-1; D is uncertain. The CDR3 totals 15 residues. The germline V and J ends were trimmed by 2 bases and 6 bases, with 16 bases remaining between them. Per the germline V gene, CDR1 is MNHEY and CDR2 is SVGAGI. CDR3 nucleotide sequence: TGTGCCAGCAGTTACACTGGGATTTTGGGATCTGAAGCTTTCTTT. Protein product: CASSYTGILGSEAFF.

This clonotype showed up just a few times. This chain links TRBV20-1 with TRBJ2-5; 9 nucleotides match TRBD1. Germline V CDR1 and CDR2: DFQATT, SNEGSKA (reference sequence). The CDR3 loop spans 16 amino acids. V was clipped by 1 base and J by 0 bases; unmatched bases: 6. The CDR3: CSARALTGGNQETQYF. In DNA form, the CDR3 reads TGCAGTGCTAGAGCCCTGACAGGGGGAAACCAAGAGACCCAGTACTTC.

V usage is TRBV20-1 and J usage is TRBJ2-1, with D maybe TRBD2 (6 bases). Germline V gene lookup returns CDR1 DFQATT and CDR2 SNEGSKA (reference sequence). With 3 bases removed from V and 6 bases from J, the gap between germline ends came to 15 bases. This CDR3 contains 14 residues. The CDR3 reads CSASRLDASNEQFF. The DNA for the CDR3 is TGCAGTGCTAGTCGACTAGACGCATCCAATGAGCAGTTCTTC.

In this sample, this clonotype turned up a few times. This chain's CDR3 is CSARAAGTSGTIRSYEQYF. The CDR3 nucleotides are TGCAGTGCTAGAGCCGCCGGGACTAGCGGGACTATACGCTCCTACGAGCAGTACTTC. This chain links TRBV20-1 with TRBJ2-7, with TRBD2 matching over 13 bases. The trim removed 1 base at V and 0 bases at J, leaving 12 bases unmatched. The CDR3 runs 19 residues. Per germline, CDR1 DFQATT and CDR2 SNEGSKA (reference sequence).

The chain carries TRBV6-5 and TRBJ2-7; the D is unclear. Germline V gives CDR1 MNHEY, CDR2 SVGAGI. V lost 0 bases to trimming and J lost 5 bases, with 5 bases between them. The CDR3 spans 12 residues. The CDR3 DNA reads as TGTGCCAGCAGTTACTCCCGTAACGAGCAGTACTTC. It codes for CASSYSRNEQYF.

This clonotype was seen only a few times. This chain uses TRBV14 with TRBJ2-5, with D uncertain. The germline V gene encodes CDR1 SGHDN and CDR2 FVKESK. Trimming shortened V by 4 bases and J by 7 bases, and 13 bases separated the two germline ends. The CDR3 runs to 13 residues. The DNA of the CDR3 is TGTGCCAGCAGCCCTGGTGGTGACGGGACCCAGTACTTC. It encodes CASSPGGDGTQYF.

The chain uses TRBV28 and TRBJ1-5; D is possibly TRBD1 (5 bases). The germline gives CDR1 MDHEN, CDR2 SYDVKM. This CDR3 contains 13 residues. Trimming took off 6 bases at V and 7 bases at J, with 13 bases between the two ends. The CDR3 coding sequence is TGTGCCAGCAGCCTCAGGGTACGACAGCCCCAGCATTTT. This gives the protein CASSLRVRQPQHF. The full variable domain, with the rest looked up from reference TRBV28 and TRBJ1-5, is DVKVTQSSRYLVKRTGEKVFLECVQDMDHENMFWYRQDPGLGLRLIYFSYDVKMKEKGDIPEGYSVSREKKERFSLILESASTNQTSMYLCASSLRVRQPQHFGDGTRLSIL.

The V gene is TRBV4-1, the J gene TRBJ2-2; D gene uncertain. CDR1 is MGHRA and CDR2 is YSYEKL in the germline V gene. Trimming stripped 2 bases from V and 3 bases from J, with 10 bases between. The CDR3 is made up of 15 amino acids. The CDR3 DNA reads TGCGCCAGCAGCCAACGGCCTAGTCACACCGGGGAGCTGTTTTTT. Amino acid sequence: CASSQRPSHTGELFF.

The gene calls are TRBV5-6 and TRBJ2-7; 7 nucleotides agree with TRBD2. CDR3 size: 14 residues. Germline V gene data show CDR1 as SGHDT and CDR2 as YYEEEE. Trimming at V came to 4 bases and at J to 2 bases, leaving 6 bases not matched to a gene. The CDR3 sequence: CASSPGSGTYEQYF. The CDR3 DNA reads TGTGCCAGCAGCCCTGGCAGCGGGACCTACGAGCAGTACTTC.

The chain carries TRBV7-9 and TRBJ2-5; maybe TRBD1 (5 bases). There are 13 residues in the CDR3. Germline V gene data show CDR1 as SEHNR and CDR2 as FQNEAQ (reference sequence). Trimming cost V 7 bases and J 4 bases, with 13 bases left between them. The DNA for the CDR3 is TGTGCCAGCACCTGGGGTAGGGGAGAGACCCAGTACTTC. Translation: CASTWGRGETQYF.

The J gene is TRBJ1-2, the V gene TRBV10-3; a weak D match, TRBD1 (5 bases). The length of the CDR3 is 12 residues. Trimming shortened V by 5 bases and J by 5 bases, and 9 bases separated the two germline ends. The germline gives CDR1 ENHRY, CDR2 SYGVKD. Here the CDR3 DNA reads TGTGCCATCAGTCAATCAGGGTATGGCTACACCTTC. This codes for CAISQSGYGYTF.

The table lists this clonotype with a few counts. The V call is TRBV20-1, the J call TRBJ2-3, with 8 bases matching TRBD2. With V trimmed by 0 bases and J by 5 bases, 7 bases remained unmatched. CDR1 is DFQATT, CDR2 SNEGSKA, per germline (reference sequence). There are 15 residues in the CDR3. The CDR3 region is CSARDPAGGVDTQYF. The CDR3 coding sequence is TGCAGTGCTAGAGATCCGGCGGGAGGAGTAGATACGCAGTATTTT.

In its sample, this clonotype was seen a few times. V usage is TRBV24-1 and J usage is TRBJ2-1; D might be TRBD1 or TRBD2, each matching 5 bases. The germline V gene encodes CDR1 KGHDR and CDR2 SFDVKD. Trimming cost V 1 base and J 6 bases, with 12 bases left between them. The CDR3 spans 15 residues. CDR3 amino acids: CATSDFAMGVNEQFF. CDR3 coding DNA: TGTGCCACCAGTGATTTTGCGATGGGGGTCAATGAGCAGTTCTTC.

This clonotype showed up just a few times. This rearrangement joins TRBV6-1 to TRBJ2-7; 9 positions agree with TRBD1. V dropped 7 bases and J dropped 1; count of bases not matched to a gene: 5. CDR1 and CDR2 (germline): MNHNS, SASEGT. The CDR3 is 14 residues long. CDR3 DNA: TGTGCCAGCAAACAAGGACAGGGGTCCTACGAGCAGTACTTC. Its translation is CASKQGQGSYEQYF.

The chain carries TRBV6-2 or TRBV6-3 and TRBJ1-2; D not resolved. The germline V gene encodes CDR1 MNHEY and CDR2 SVGEGT. CDR3 size: 16 residues. Trimming cost V 2 bases and J 4 bases, with 17 bases left between them. The CDR3 bases are TGTGCCAGCAGTTACGGTCAGAAGATCCTTCGCTATGGCTACACCTTC. Its translation is CASSYGQKILRYGYTF.

This clonotype was recorded a few times. The rearrangement joins TRBV19 to TRBJ2-3; D is uncertain. The CDR3 totals 12 residues. The V gene's germline CDR1 is LNHDA and CDR2 SQIVND (reference sequence). Trimming stripped 6 bases from V and 2 bases from J, with 6 bases between. CDR3 nucleotide sequence: TGTGCCAGTAGCCCAGCCACAGATACGCAGTATTTT. Protein sequence: CASSPATDTQYF.

CDR3 region: CASSNSAGVFATDTQYF. CDR3 sequence (DNA): TGTGCCAGCAGTAATTCAGCGGGGGTGTTTGCCACAGATACGCAGTATTTT. The chain employs TRBV27 and TRBJ2-3; 8 bases fit TRBD2. V was pared by 5 bases and J by 2 bases, with 12 bases of the junction left unmatched. This CDR3 has 17 residues. Germline V gene lookup returns CDR1 MNHEY and CDR2 SMNVEV (reference sequence).

V and J are TRBV12-3 or TRBV12-4 and TRBJ2-5; possible D gene TRBD2, 6 bases. Trimming left V 7 bases short and J 5 bases short, with 17 bases between. This CDR3 contains 14 residues. This chain's CDR3 is CASNYYRRAETQYF. In DNA form, the CDR3 reads TGTGCCAGCAACTACTACAGGAGGGCGGAGACCCAGTACTTC.

The V and J genes are TRBV7-6 and TRBJ1-2; a possible D gene is TRBD1 (6 bases). With 2 bases removed from V and 0 bases from J, the gap between germline ends came to 10 bases. This CDR3 contains 15 residues. The germline gives CDR1 SGHVS, CDR2 FNYEAQ. In DNA, the CDR3 is TGTGCCAGCAGCTTAATGACAGGCGCTAACTATGGCTACACCTTC. It specifies CASSLMTGANYGYTF.

This chain uses TRBV7-2 with TRBJ2-2; 11 bases fit TRBD2. The germline V gene encodes CDR1 SGHTA and CDR2 FQGNSA. The CDR3 is 14 residues long. With V trimmed by 5 bases and J by 8 bases, 4 bases remained unmatched. In nucleotides, the CDR3 is TGTGCCAGCAGCATGACTAGCGGGGCTGGGGAGCTGTTTTTT. Its protein product is CASSMTSGAGELFF.

This chain links TRBV6-2 or TRBV6-3 with TRBJ1-5; D is possibly TRBD1 (5 bases). CDR3 size: 17 residues. Germline V gene data show CDR1 as MNHEY and CDR2 as SVGEGT. V was clipped by 2 bases and J by 0 bases, with 14 bases between them. CDR3 nucleotide sequence: TGTGCCAGCAGTTACCGATTGGGGGTATATAGCAATCAGCCCCAGCATTTT. This encodes CASSYRLGVYSNQPQHF.

This clonotype was counted between two and nine times. The chain has TRBV6-4 and TRBJ2-5; tentative D call: TRBD1 (6 bases). There are 15 residues in the CDR3. V gave up 3 bases and J gave up 5 bases, with 16 bases separating them. CDR1 and CDR2 from the germline V gene are MRHNA and SNTAGT. The CDR3 nucleotides read TGTGCCAGCAGTGAGTCCCCCCAGGGGAGCGAGACCCAGTACTTC. Translated: CASSESPQGSETQYF.

The sample holds a few counts of this clonotype. V usage is TRBV20-1 and J usage is TRBJ2-1; D is possibly TRBD2 (6 bases). Looked up from germline, CDR1 is DFQATT and CDR2 is SNEGSKA (reference sequence). The V end was cut by 1 base, the J end by 8 bases, with 15 bases between. The CDR3 is 14 amino acids. The CDR3 DNA follows: TGCAGTGCTAGAGTGCTGGGTGCGGGATATGAGCAGTTCTTC. This translates into CSARVLGAGYEQFF.

This clonotype was detected only once. The rearrangement joins TRBV28 to TRBJ1-5; D is uncertain. The CDR3 has 16 amino acids. Deletions cut 8 bases from V and 5 bases from J, with 22 bases between. Germline V CDR1 and CDR2: MDHEN, SYDVKM. In nucleotides, the CDR3 is TGTGCCAGCCCACCCGGCAGACAAGGGCAATATCAGCCCCAGCATTTT. Translating gives CASPPGRQGQYQPQHF. Based on the CDR3 plus reference TRBV28 and TRBJ1-5, the full variable domain is DVKVTQSSRYLVKRTGEKVFLECVQDMDHENMFWYRQDPGLGLRLIYFSYDVKMKEKGDIPEGYSVSREKKERFSLILESASTNQTSMYLCASPPGRQGQYQPQHFGDGTRLSIL.

V usage is TRBV27 and J usage is TRBJ2-7, with 12 bases aligning to TRBD2. Germline V gene lookup returns CDR1 MNHEY and CDR2 SMNVEV (reference sequence). Trimming at V came to 5 bases and at J to 7 bases, leaving 9 bases not matched to a gene. The CDR3 contains 15 residues. This chain's CDR3 is CASSPRLAGVLEQYF. CDR3 nucleotide sequence: TGTGCCAGCAGTCCGAGACTAGCGGGAGTGTTGGAGCAGTACTTC.

By proportion, this clonotype is medium-sized (0.01 to 0.1%). The J gene is TRBJ1-2, the V gene TRBV6-5, with D perhaps matching TRBD1 (5 bases). CDR1 MNHEY and CDR2 SVGAGI come from the germline V gene. V gave up 1 base and J gave up 3 bases, with 9 bases separating them. This CDR3 region has 14 residues. CDR3 loop: CASSYLGVHYGYTF. The CDR3, as DNA: TGTGCCAGCAGTTACTTAGGGGTGCACTATGGCTACACCTTC.